The rows below give T cell receptor beta chains drawn from one sample of a study of blood T cells in healthy people across ages. TCRdb analysed the 5' RACE reads with MiXCR anew, one entry per CDR3 protein. The table records about 1,600,000 distinct CDR3 sequences, approximately 42% of them present only once. The sequencing sample was made of blood. The receptors here all came from a woman aged 18-29 years in good health. CDR3s include the opening cysteine and the closing phenylalanine or tryptophan. The D gene is left open where the match is weak. Some rows mark clone size as missing; the rest say once, few, many or name a class of expanded clone.

>TRBJ2-2|few|TRBV29-1|-
CSVDVGGGVSTGELFF
TGCAGCGTTGACGTGGGGGGGGGCGTGAGCACCGGGGAGCTGTTTTTT
>TRBJ1-3|-|TRBV29-1|-
CSVASSDNTIYF
TGCAGCGTTGCCAGTTCCGATAACACCATATATTTT
>TRBJ2-5|few|TRBV6-5|-
CAVGKQETQYF
TGTGCCGTGGGGAAGCAAGAGACCCAGTACTTC
>TRBJ2-3|-|TRBV28|TRBD2
CASSPLGLAGGRETDTQYF
TGTGCCAGCAGTCCCCTGGGACTAGCGGGGGGGAGGGAGACAGATACGCAGTATTTT
>TRBJ2-7|-|TRBV28|-
CASSFAPPLSNEQYF
TGTGCCAGCAGTTTTGCCCCTCCACTCTCCAATGAGCAGTACTTC
>TRBJ2-2|-|TRBV5-6|-
CASSRTYQTRPELFF
TGTGCCAGCAGCAGGACATACCAAACCCGACCGGAGCTGTTTTTT
>TRBJ1-5|-|TRBV4-1|-
CASSQGAEGGQPQHF
TGCGCCAGCAGCCAAGGCGCAGAGGGCGGACAGCCCCAGCATTTT
>TRBJ2-7|few|TRBV14|-
CASSQDMGPYEQYF
TGTGCCAGCAGCCAAGATATGGGGCCCTACGAGCAGTACTTC
>TRBJ2-1|-|TRBV20-1|-
CSATPVFEHYNEQFF
TGCAGTGCCACTCCGGTCTTCGAGCATTACAATGAGCAGTTCTTC
>TRBJ2-3|-|TRBV20-1|TRBD2
CSARDSQAGSTDTQYF
TGCAGTGCTAGAGATAGTCAAGCGGGATCCACAGATACGCAGTATTTT
>TRBJ2-7|few|TRBV29-1|TRBD1
CSVASGTGGGYEQYF
TGCAGCGTTGCGTCCGGGACAGGGGGCGGCTACGAGCAGTACTTC
>TRBJ1-2|few|TRBV6-5|-
CASSYTGQNYGYTF
TGTGCCAGCAGTTACACCGGACAGAACTATGGCTACACCTTC
>TRBJ1-1|-|TRBV10-3|-
CAISDRSWDTEAFF
TGTGCCATCAGTGACCGGAGTTGGGACACTGAAGCTTTCTTT
>TRBJ2-1|-|TRBV6-1|TRBD2
CASSEDGLGRPSVAGKQFF
TGTGCCAGCAGTGAAGATGGCCTTGGGCGACCGTCGGTAGCGGGGAAGCAGTTCTTC
>TRBJ2-5|few|TRBV20-1|-
CSARGWASLETQYF
TGCAGTGCTAGAGGGTGGGCATCCCTCGAGACCCAGTACTTC
>TRBJ2-5|-|TRBV7-2|-
CASNFGAQETQYF
TGTGCCAGCAACTTCGGGGCACAAGAGACCCAGTACTTC
>TRBJ2-1|-|TRBV7-2|-
CASSSQQGFGWNEQFF
TGTGCCAGCAGCTCGCAACAGGGATTCGGGTGGAATGAGCAGTTCTTC
>TRBJ2-1|-|TRBV6-6|TRBD2
CASSATSGGRRNEQFF
TGTGCCAGCAGTGCGACTAGCGGGGGGAGGAGGAATGAGCAGTTCTTC
>TRBJ2-3|-|TRBV6-6|TRBD2
CASSYGTSGRFDTQYF
TGTGCCAGCAGTTACGGGACTAGCGGGAGGTTCGATACGCAGTATTTT
>TRBJ1-2|few|TRBV6-1|-
CASSDNLRPTGYGYTF
TGTGCCAGCAGTGATAATCTTCGCCCGACGGGGTATGGCTACACCTTC
>TRBJ2-1|-|TRBV19|-
CASSSPGSGSYNEQFF
TGTGCCAGTAGCTCCCCGGGTAGCGGCTCCTACAATGAGCAGTTCTTC
>TRBJ2-7|few|TRBV7-2|-
CASSLGGGAFYEQYF
TGTGCCAGCAGCTTAGGAGGCGGAGCCTTCTACGAGCAGTACTTC
>TRBJ2-3|-|TRBV29-1|-
CSVAPQSTDTQYF
TGCAGCGTTGCTCCCCAGAGCACAGATACGCAGTATTTT
>TRBJ1-1|-|TRBV7-9|-
CVSSLAPDPEAFF
TGTGTCAGCAGCTTAGCCCCAGACCCTGAAGCTTTCTTT
>TRBJ2-1|-|TRBV10-3|-
CAIRGGATEQFF
TGTGCCATCAGGGGGGGAGCAACTGAGCAGTTCTTC
>TRBJ2-7|-|TRBV20-1|TRBD2
CSALLAVTYEQYF
TGCAGTGCTCTACTAGCGGTAACCTACGAGCAGTACTTC
>TRBJ2-3|-|TRBV4-1|TRBD1
CASTTGVGSTDTQYF
TGCGCCAGCACGACAGGGGTTGGTAGCACAGATACGCAGTATTTT
>TRBJ2-1|few|TRBV20-1|-
CSARPLNEQFF
TGCAGTGCTCGGCCCCTGAATGAGCAGTTCTTC
>TRBJ2-7|few|TRBV29-1|TRBD1
CSVGGTGSTFEQYF
TGCAGCGTTGGAGGGACAGGGTCCACCTTTGAGCAGTACTTC
>TRBJ2-3|-|TRBV6-4|TRBD1
CASSARTGSTDTQYF
TGTGCCAGCAGTGCCCGGACAGGGAGCACAGATACGCAGTATTTT
>TRBJ2-3|-|TRBV10-3|TRBD1
CAISESSVVGQGLCTQYF
TGTGCCATCAGTGAGTCGAGTGTGGTAGGACAGGGGCTCTGTACGCAGTATTTT
>TRBJ1-2|-|TRBV2|-
CASSERTVSGYTF
TGTGCCAGCAGTGAAAGGACAGTATCTGGCTACACCTTC
>TRBJ1-6|-|TRBV5-6|TRBD1
CASSGGQGISYNSPLHF
TGTGCCAGCAGTGGGGGACAGGGCATCTCCTATAATTCACCCCTCCACTTT
>TRBJ2-1|-|TRBV24-1|TRBD2
CATRASGNSYNEQFF
TGTGCCACCAGGGCTAGCGGAAATTCCTACAATGAGCAGTTCTTC
>TRBJ2-4|-|TRBV11-1|-
CASSSRQEENIQYF
TGTGCCAGCAGCTCTAGGCAGGAGGAAAACATTCAGTACTTC
>TRBJ2-5|-|TRBV29-1|TRBD2
CSAILAYQATQYF
TGCAGCGCCATACTAGCGTACCAAGCGACCCAGTACTTC
>TRBJ2-7|many|TRBV7-9|-
CASSLVSGYEQYF
TGCGCCAGCAGCTTAGTTTCCGGGTACGAGCAGTACTTC
>TRBJ2-7|-|TRBV4-2|TRBD2
CASSRRASGGQYEQYF
TGTGCCAGCAGCCGAAGGGCTAGCGGGGGTCAATACGAGCAGTACTTC
>TRBJ2-1|-|TRBV7-7|-
CASSQTGSGEQFF
TGTGCTAGCTCCCAAACAGGGTCCGGTGAGCAGTTCTTC
>TRBJ2-7|few|TRBV2|-
CASSGRGHEQYF
TGTGCCAGCAGTGGGCGGGGCCACGAGCAGTACTTC
>TRBJ1-5|-|TRBV30|TRBD1
CAWSSRGGGQPQHF
TGTGCCTGGAGTTCGAGAGGGGGCGGTCAGCCCCAGCATTTT
>TRBJ2-3|-|TRBV6-1|-
CAGRQRRGDTQYF
TGTGCCGGCCGACAGCGACGAGGAGATACGCAGTATTTT
>TRBJ2-1|few|TRBV12-3/TRBV12-4|-
CASSLEVGNDEQFF
TGTGCCAGCAGTTTAGAAGTCGGCAACGATGAGCAGTTCTTC
>TRBJ1-5|-|TRBV7-8|-
CASTAGWTVLNQPQHF
TGTGCCAGCACCGCCGGGTGGACAGTCCTCAATCAGCCCCAGCATTTT
>TRBJ2-1|few|TRBV4-2|-
CASSEPPFDEQFF
TGTGCCAGCAGCGAACCTCCCTTCGATGAGCAGTTCTTC
>TRBJ2-1|few|TRBV20-1|-
CSARSAMESSYNEQFF
TGCAGTGCTAGATCCGCGATGGAAAGCTCCTACAATGAGCAGTTCTTC
>TRBJ1-3|-|TRBV28|-
CASRNEGSGNTIYF
TGTGCCAGCAGAAATGAGGGGTCCGGAAACACCATATATTTT
>TRBJ1-1|-|TRBV7-2|-
CASSLRIPASGNTEAFF
TGTGCCAGCAGCTTACGTATTCCAGCCAGCGGGAACACTGAAGCTTTCTTT
>TRBJ2-1|many|TRBV6-5|TRBD2
CASSYSGTRPNEQFF
TGTGCCAGCAGTTACTCCGGGACTAGACCCAATGAGCAGTTCTTC
>TRBJ1-2|-|TRBV6-4|TRBD1
CASSGQGAIFYGYTF
TGTGCCAGCAGTGGGCAGGGGGCGATTTTCTATGGCTACACCTTC
>TRBJ2-1|-|TRBV15|-
CAISRDLLGIVNYNEQFF
TGTGCCATCAGCAGAGATCTATTGGGAATAGTAAACTACAATGAGCAGTTCTTC